Listed below are T cell receptor beta chains from one sample, sequenced in a study of immune evolution from preneoplasia to lung adenocarcinoma. The data were produced by immunoSEQ multiplex PCR, yet TCRdb's version contains in-frame clones alone and is incomplete. The table records some 10,000 clones, roughly 80% of them present only once. The sample was FFPE minimally invasive lung adenocarcinoma tissue. The receptors stem from a person aged 65 to 79 with lung adenocarcinoma. CDR3s include the opening cysteine and the closing phenylalanine or tryptophan. A D gene is named only where the DNA matches it firmly. Clone size, where shown, is once, few, many, or a class for clones that have expanded.

>TRBJ2-5|TRBV4-2|TRBD2|NA
TGTGCCAGCAGCCAAGTAGCGGGGGGGCCCGGGACCCAGTACTTC
CASSQVAGGPGTQYF
>TRBJ2-7|TRBV28|TRBD1|NA
TGTGCCAGCAGTTCGGCCGACAGGGGGGCCTACGAGCAGTACTTC
CASSSADRGAYEQYF
>TRBJ2-1|TRBV28|NA|NA
TGTGCCAGCAGTTCCGGAGGTGGCTCCTACAATGAGCAGTTCTTC
CASSSGGGSYNEQFF
>TRBJ2-7|TRBV5-4|TRBD1|NA
TGTGCCAGCAGCTCGGGACAGGAAACAAACTACGAGCAGTACTTC
CASSSGQETNYEQYF
>TRBJ1-1|TRBV19|NA|few
TGTGCCAGTAAGGGGACCGATTCGAGCGCTTTCTTT
CASKGTDSSAFF
>TRBJ1-5|TRBV4-1|NA|NA
TGCGCCAGCAGCCAAGAGAGGCTTGATCAGCCCCAGCATTTT
CASSQERLDQPQHF
>TRBJ2-3|TRBV5-4|NA|NA
TGTGCCAGCAGCTCTTACCTTGGCACAGATACGCAGTATTTT
CASSSYLGTDTQYF
>TRBJ2-1|TRBV28|NA|NA
TGTGCCAGCAGTTTAGTGAAGGGTGAGCAGTTCTTC
CASSLVKGEQFF
>TRBJ1-3|TRBV4-1|NA|once
TGCGTCAGCAGCCAAACGAACTCTGGAAACACCATATATTTT
CVSSQTNSGNTIYF
>TRBJ1-2|TRBV4-2|NA|NA
TGTGCCAGCAGCCAAGAAACCTTGACAATGTCTAACTATGGCTACACCTTC
CASSQETLTMSNYGYTF
>TRBJ2-3|TRBV11-3|NA|NA
TGTGCCAGCAGCTTAGGGGACCCCGGTGATACGCAGTATTTT
CASSLGDPGDTQYF
>TRBJ2-2|TRBV14|NA|NA
TGTGCCAGCTCGCGGCATGGTACGAACACCGGGGAGCTGTTTTTT
CASSRHGTNTGELFF
>TRBJ1-1|TRBV6-4|NA|NA
TGTGCCAGCAGTGCACTTTGGGGCACTGAAGCTTTCTTT
CASSALWGTEAFF
>TRBJ2-3|TRBV6-1|NA|NA
TGTGCCAGCAGTTGGGGCACAGATACGCAGTATTTT
CASSWGTDTQYF
>TRBJ2-1|TRBV11-3|TRBD2|NA
TGTGCCAGCAGCTTAGTAGTGACTAGCGGGAAATTTGAGCAGTTCTTC
CASSLVVTSGKFEQFF
>TRBJ1-1|TRBV7-2|NA|NA
TGTGCCAGCAGCTTAGATTGGGGTAACACTGAAGCTTTCTTT
CASSLDWGNTEAFF
>TRBJ2-3|TRBV7-8|NA|NA
TGTGCCAGCAGCTTACTCGGGAAGAGCACAGATACGCAGTATTTT
CASSLLGKSTDTQYF
>TRBJ1-1|TRBV30|TRBD1|NA
TGTGCCTGGAATCCACAGGGGGGCACTGAAGCTTTCTTT
CAWNPQGGTEAFF
>TRBJ1-5|TRBV6-4|NA|NA
TGTGCCAGCAGTTGTCCGGGGGAATTTAGAGAGCCCCAGCATTTT
CASSCPGEFREPQHF
>TRBJ2-1|TRBV10-3|NA|NA
TGTGCCATCAGCCCCGTAGGCCTGGGGACGAATGAGCAGTTCTTC
CAISPVGLGTNEQFF
>TRBJ1-4|TRBV2|NA|NA
TGTGCCAGCAGTGAAGCGGTTTTGGAAAAACTGTTTTTT
CASSEAVLEKLFF
>TRBJ2-6|TRBV9|NA|NA
TGTGCCAGCAGCGTAGAGTACGGGGCCAACGTCCTGACTTTC
CASSVEYGANVLTF
>TRBJ2-5|TRBV2|TRBD2|NA
TGTGCCAGCAGGGTCGGGGGGAGGGAGACCCAGTACTTC
CASRVGGRETQYF
>TRBJ1-2|TRBV28|NA|NA
TGTGCCAGCAGTTTATTAGTGGCAGTCTTCAACTATGGCTACACCTTC
CASSLLVAVFNYGYTF
>TRBJ1-2|TRBV30|NA|few
TGTGCCTTTTTCATGGGGGCGGTCGTTTCCTTC
CAFFMGAVVSF
>TRBJ2-7|TRBV7-8|TRBD2|NA
TGTGCCAGCAGCCCTTCCGGGGGGGCCCGGAGGGAGCAGTACTTC
CASSPSGGARREQYF
>TRBJ2-2|TRBV10-3|NA|few
TGTGCCATCAGTGGGGGGGACACCGGGGAGCTGTTTTTT
CAISGGDTGELFF
>TRBJ1-1|TRBV5-8|NA|NA
TGTGCCAGCAGCAAGGGACAAAACACTGAAGCTTTCTTT
CASSKGQNTEAFF
>TRBJ2-1|TRBV5-1|TRBD2|NA
TGCGCCAGCAGCGCAGCAGGACTAGACATCAATGAGCAGTTCTTC
CASSAAGLDINEQFF
>TRBJ1-1|TRBV21-1|NA|NA
TGTGCCAGCAGCTTCGGGTGGGGGCCCACTGAAGCTTTCTTT
CASSFGWGPTEAFF
>TRBJ2-5|TRBV28|TRBD2|once
TGTGCCAGCAGTAGGGGAGGACTAGCGGGAGTGATGTCATTAGAGACCCAGTACTTC
CASSRGGLAGVMSLETQYF
>TRBJ2-5|TRBV13|TRBD2|few
TGTGCCAGCAGCTCCAAAGGACTAGCGGGGGGCCAAGAGACCCAGTACTTC
CASSSKGLAGGQETQYF
>TRBJ2-7|TRBV11-1|NA|NA
TGTGCCAGCAGCTTAGCGCCGGGTTCCTACGAGCAGTACTTC
CASSLAPGSYEQYF
>TRBJ1-2|TRBV7-9|NA|NA
TGTGCCAGCAGCTTGGGGGAGTGGGGCTACACCTTC
CASSLGEWGYTF
>TRBJ2-6|TRBV19|NA|NA
TGTGCCAGTATCTCTGGGGCCAACGTCCTGACTTTC
CASISGANVLTF
>TRBJ2-5|TRBV12-1|NA|NA
TGTGCCAGCAGCTTTCTAGAGACCCAGTACTTC
CASSFLETQYF
>TRBJ2-3|TRBV15|TRBD1|NA
TGTGCCACCAGCAGAGGGGGGACAGGGGTTAAAGATACGCAGTATTTT
CATSRGGTGVKDTQYF
>TRBJ1-3|TRBV28|TRBD1|NA
TGTGCCAGCAGTTCCGGGACAGGGTCTGGAAACACCATATATTTT
CASSSGTGSGNTIYF
>TRBJ1-5|TRBV27|NA|NA
TGTGCCAGCAGTCGACGGACAGAGGCGGGTCAGCCCCAGCATTTT
CASSRRTEAGQPQHF
>TRBJ2-7|TRBV2|TRBD1|NA
TGTGCCAGCAGAGTAGACAGGGCCACCCACGAGCAGTACTTC
CASRVDRATHEQYF
>TRBJ2-1|TRBV7-9|TRBD2|NA
TGTGCCAGCAGCAAATCCGGGGGGGTGCGCAATGAGCAGTTCTTC
CASSKSGGVRNEQFF
>TRBJ2-7|TRBV27|TRBD1|NA
TGTGCCAGCAGTCACGGGACAGGCAATCCCTACGAGCAGTACTTC
CASSHGTGNPYEQYF
>TRBJ1-2|TRBV27|TRBD1|few
TGTGCCAGCAGGCGACAGGGAGGAGCTGGCTACACCTTC
CASRRQGGAGYTF
>TRBJ2-3|TRBV7-9|NA|few
TGTGCCAGCAGCTTAGGGGGCAGGGATACGCAGTATTTT
CASSLGGRDTQYF
>TRBJ1-5|TRBV15|NA|once
TGTGCCACCAGCAGAGGATCGGGGGGCGGTCAGCCCCAGCATTTT
CATSRGSGGGQPQHF
>TRBJ1-4|TRBV5-1|TRBD1|once
TGCGCCAGCAGACAAGGGACAGCTGCTAATGAAAAACTGTTTTTT
CASRQGTAANEKLFF
>TRBJ1-4|TRBV28|TRBD1|NA
TGTGCCAGCAGGGGACAGGGGGATGAAGGGGTGTTTTTT
CASRGQGDEGVFF
>TRBJ2-4|TRBV18|TRBD1|NA
TGTGCCAGCTCAAGTCAGGGGGCGTCCAAAAACATTCAGTACTTC
CASSSQGASKNIQYF
>TRBJ1-2|TRBV30|NA|NA
TGTGCCTGGAGTAAGGGCTCGGGCTACACCTTC
CAWSKGSGYTF
>TRBJ2-1|TRBV7-3|NA|few
TGTGCCAGCAGCCCTTCCCCATCCACCTACAATGAGCAGTTCTTC
CASSPSPSTYNEQFF
>TRBJ2-7|TRBV14|TRBD1|NA
TGTGCCAGCAGCCGAGGACAGGGGGCATGGTACGAGCAGTACTTC
CASSRGQGAWYEQYF